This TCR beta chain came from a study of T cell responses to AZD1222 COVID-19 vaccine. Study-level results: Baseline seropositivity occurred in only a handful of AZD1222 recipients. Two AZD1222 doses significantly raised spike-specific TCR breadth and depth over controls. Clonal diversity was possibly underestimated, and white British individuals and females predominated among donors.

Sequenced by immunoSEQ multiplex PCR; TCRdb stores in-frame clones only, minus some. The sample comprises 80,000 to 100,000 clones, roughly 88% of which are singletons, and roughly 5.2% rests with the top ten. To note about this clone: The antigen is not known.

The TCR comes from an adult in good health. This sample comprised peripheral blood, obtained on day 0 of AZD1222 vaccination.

The CDR3 bases are TGTGCCAGCAGTAGGGCCGCGGGAGGTCGAGAGACCCAGTACTTC. The encoded protein is CASSRAAGGRETQYF. The J gene is TRBJ2-5, the V gene TRBV6-5, with TRBD2 identical over 8 bases. Germline V CDR1 and CDR2: MNHEY, SVGAGI. This CDR3 contains 15 residues. V lost 5 bases to trimming and J lost 4 bases; unmatched junction nucleotides: 9.